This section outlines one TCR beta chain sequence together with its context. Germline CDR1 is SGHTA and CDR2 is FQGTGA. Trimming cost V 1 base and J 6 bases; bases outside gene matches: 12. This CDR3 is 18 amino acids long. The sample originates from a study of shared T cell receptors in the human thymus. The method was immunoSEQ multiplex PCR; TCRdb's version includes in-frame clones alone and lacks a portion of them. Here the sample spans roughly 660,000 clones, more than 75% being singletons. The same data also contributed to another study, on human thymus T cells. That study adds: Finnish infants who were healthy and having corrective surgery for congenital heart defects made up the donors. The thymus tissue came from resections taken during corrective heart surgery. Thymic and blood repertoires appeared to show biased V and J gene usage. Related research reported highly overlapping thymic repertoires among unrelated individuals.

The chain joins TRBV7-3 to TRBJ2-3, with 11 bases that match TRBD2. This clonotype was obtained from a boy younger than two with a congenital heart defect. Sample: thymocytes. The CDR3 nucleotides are TGTGCCAGCAGCTTAAGAGTGAGTGCTAGCGGGAGGCCGGATACGCAGTATTTT. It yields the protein CASSLRVSASGRPDTQYF.